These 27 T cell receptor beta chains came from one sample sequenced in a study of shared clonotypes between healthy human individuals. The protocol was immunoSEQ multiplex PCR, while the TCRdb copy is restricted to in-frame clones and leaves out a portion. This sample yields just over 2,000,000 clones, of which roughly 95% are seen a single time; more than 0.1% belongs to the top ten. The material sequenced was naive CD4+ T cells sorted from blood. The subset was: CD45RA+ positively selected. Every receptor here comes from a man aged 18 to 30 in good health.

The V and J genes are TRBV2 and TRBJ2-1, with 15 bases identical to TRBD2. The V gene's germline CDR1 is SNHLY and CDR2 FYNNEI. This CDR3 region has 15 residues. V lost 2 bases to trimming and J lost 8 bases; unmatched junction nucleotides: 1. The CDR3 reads CASSERTSGRDEQFF. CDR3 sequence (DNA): TGTGCCAGCAGTGAACGGACTAGCGGGAGGGATGAGCAGTTCTTC.

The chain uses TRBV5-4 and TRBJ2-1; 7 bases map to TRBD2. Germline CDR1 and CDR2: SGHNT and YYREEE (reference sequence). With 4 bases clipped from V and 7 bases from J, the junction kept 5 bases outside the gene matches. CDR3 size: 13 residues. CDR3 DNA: TGTGCCAGCAGCCCCGGGACTATTAATGAGCAGTTCTTC. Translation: CASSPGTINEQFF.

This CDR3 reads CASSTENNEQFF. DNA of the CDR3: TGTGCCAGCAGTACGGAAAACAATGAGCAGTTCTTC. The chain employs TRBV7-9 and TRBJ2-1; D is uncertain. The germline gives CDR1 SEHNR, CDR2 FQNEAQ (reference sequence). This CDR3 region has 12 residues. Trimming pared 6 bases from V and 5 bases from J, leaving 8 bases between.

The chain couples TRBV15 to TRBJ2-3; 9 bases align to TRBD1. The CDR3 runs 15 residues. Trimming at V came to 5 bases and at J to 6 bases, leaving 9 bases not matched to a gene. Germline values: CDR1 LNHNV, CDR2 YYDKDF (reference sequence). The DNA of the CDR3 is TGTGCCACCAGCGGGGGGGGACAGGGATCGGATACGCAGTATTTT. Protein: CATSGGGQGSDTQYF.

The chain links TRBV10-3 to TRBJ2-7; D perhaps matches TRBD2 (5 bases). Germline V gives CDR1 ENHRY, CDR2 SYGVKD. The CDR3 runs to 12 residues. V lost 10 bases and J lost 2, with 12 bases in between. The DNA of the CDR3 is TGTGCCACCAAGGACTCGACCTACGAGCAGTACTTC. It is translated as CATKDSTYEQYF.

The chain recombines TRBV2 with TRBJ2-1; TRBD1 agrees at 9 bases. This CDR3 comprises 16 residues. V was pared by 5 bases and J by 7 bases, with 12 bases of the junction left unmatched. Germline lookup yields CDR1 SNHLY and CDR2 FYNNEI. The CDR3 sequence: CASSRGWDRARNEQFF. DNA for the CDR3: TGTGCCAGCAGTCGAGGGTGGGACAGGGCAAGGAATGAGCAGTTCTTC.

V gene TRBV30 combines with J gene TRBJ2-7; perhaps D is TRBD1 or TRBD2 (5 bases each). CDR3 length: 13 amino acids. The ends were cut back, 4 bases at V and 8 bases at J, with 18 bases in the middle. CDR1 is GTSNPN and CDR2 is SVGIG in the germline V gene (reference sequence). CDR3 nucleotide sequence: TGTGCCTGGAACCCCCCGGGACCCCCTCAGCAGTACTTC. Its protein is CAWNPPGPPQQYF.

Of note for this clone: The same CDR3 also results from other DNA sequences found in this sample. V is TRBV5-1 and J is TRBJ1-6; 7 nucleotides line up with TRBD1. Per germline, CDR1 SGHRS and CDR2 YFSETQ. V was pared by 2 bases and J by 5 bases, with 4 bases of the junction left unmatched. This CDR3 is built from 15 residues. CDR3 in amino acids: CASSLGDSNNSPLHF. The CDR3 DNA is TGCGCCAGCAGCTTAGGGGACAGTAATAATTCACCCCTCCACTTT.

This CDR3 is CASRNRTGEGSEAFF. DNA for the CDR3: TGCGCCAGCAGAAACCGGACAGGGGAGGGCTCTGAAGCTTTCTTT. The chain couples TRBV5-1 to TRBJ1-1; the match to TRBD1 covers 9 bases. CDR3 length: 15 amino acids. J lost 6 bases, V lost 5 bases, and 11 bases had no gene match. The germline gives CDR1 SGHRS, CDR2 YFSETQ.

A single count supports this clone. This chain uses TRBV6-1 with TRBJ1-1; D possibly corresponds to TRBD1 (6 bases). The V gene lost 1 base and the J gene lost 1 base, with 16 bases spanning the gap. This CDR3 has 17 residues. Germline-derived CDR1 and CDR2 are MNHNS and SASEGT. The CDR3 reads CASSEGGRRGGNTEAFF. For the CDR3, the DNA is TGTGCCAGCAGTGAAGGAGGCAGGAGGGGGGGGAACACTGAAGCTTTCTTT.

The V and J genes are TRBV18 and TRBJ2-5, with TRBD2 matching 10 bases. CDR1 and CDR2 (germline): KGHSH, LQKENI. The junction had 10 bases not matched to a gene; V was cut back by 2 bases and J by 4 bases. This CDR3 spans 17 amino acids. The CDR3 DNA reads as TGTGCCAGCTCACCAATGTTAAGCGGGGGGGCACGAGAGACCCAGTACTTC. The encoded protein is CASSPMLSGGARETQYF.

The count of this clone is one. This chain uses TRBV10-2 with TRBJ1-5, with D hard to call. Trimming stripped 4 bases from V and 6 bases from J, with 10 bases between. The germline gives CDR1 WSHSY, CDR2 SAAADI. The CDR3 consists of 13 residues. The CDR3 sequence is CASSVTGFQPQHF. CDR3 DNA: TGCGCCAGCAGTGTAACGGGGTTTCAGCCCCAGCATTTT.

The CDR3: CASSLEQGKNTEAFF. In nucleotides, the CDR3 is TGTGCCAGCAGCTTAGAACAGGGGAAAAACACTGAAGCTTTCTTT. The gene calls are TRBV7-9 and TRBJ1-1; the match to TRBD1 covers 7 bases. Trimming took 1 base from V and 2 from J; bases not matched to a gene: 4. The CDR3 loop spans 15 amino acids. CDR1 and CDR2 (germline): SEHNR, FQNEAQ (reference sequence).

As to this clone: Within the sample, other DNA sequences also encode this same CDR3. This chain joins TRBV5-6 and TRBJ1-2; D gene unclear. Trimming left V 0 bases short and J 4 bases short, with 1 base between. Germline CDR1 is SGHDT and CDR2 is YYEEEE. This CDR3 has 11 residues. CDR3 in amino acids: CASSLAYGYTF. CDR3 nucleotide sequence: TGTGCCAGCAGCTTGGCCTATGGCTACACCTTC.

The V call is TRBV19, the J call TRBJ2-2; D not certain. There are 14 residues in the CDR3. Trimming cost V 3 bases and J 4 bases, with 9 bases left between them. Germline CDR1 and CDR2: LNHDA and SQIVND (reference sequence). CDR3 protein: CASSIPGSTGELFF. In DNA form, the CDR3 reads TGTGCCAGTAGTATCCCAGGCAGCACCGGGGAGCTGTTTTTT.

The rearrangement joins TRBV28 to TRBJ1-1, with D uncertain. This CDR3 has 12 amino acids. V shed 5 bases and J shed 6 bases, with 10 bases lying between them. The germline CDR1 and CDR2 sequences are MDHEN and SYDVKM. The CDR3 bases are TGTGCCAGCAGTGCCCCTCCCGCTGAAGCTTTCTTT. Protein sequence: CASSAPPAEAFF. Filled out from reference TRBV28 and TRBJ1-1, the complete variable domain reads DVKVTQSSRYLVKRTGEKVFLECVQDMDHENMFWYRQDPGLGLRLIYFSYDVKMKEKGDIPEGYSVSREKKERFSLILESASTNQTSMYLCASSAPPAEAFFGQGTRLTVV.

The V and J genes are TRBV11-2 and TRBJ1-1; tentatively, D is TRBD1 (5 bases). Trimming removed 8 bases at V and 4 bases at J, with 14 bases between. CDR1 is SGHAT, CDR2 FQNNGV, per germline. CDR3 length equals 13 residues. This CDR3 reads CASVEQEGTEAFF. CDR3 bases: TGTGCCAGCGTTGAACAGGAGGGCACTGAAGCTTTCTTT.

In nucleotides, the CDR3 is TGTGCCAGCAGCCTCACTAGCGGGGGGGAAGAGACCCAGTACTTC. Translating gives CASSLTSGGEETQYF. The chain uses TRBV5-4 and TRBJ2-5; 13 bases line up with TRBD2. In germline, CDR1 is SGHNT, CDR2 YYREEE (reference sequence). CDR3 length equals 15 residues. Trimming took 4 bases from V and 3 from J; bases not matched to a gene: 3.

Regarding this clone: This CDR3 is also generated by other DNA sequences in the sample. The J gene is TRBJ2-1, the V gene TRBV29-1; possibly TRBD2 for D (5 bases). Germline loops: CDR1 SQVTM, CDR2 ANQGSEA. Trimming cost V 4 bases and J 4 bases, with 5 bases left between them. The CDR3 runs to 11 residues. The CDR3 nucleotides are TGCAGCGTTGTAGCGTACAATGAGCAGTTCTTC. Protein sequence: CSVVAYNEQFF.

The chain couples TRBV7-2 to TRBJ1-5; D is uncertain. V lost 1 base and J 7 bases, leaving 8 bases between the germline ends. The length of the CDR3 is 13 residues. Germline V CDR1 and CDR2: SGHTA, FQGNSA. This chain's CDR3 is CASSLDPSQPQHF. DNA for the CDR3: TGTGCCAGCAGCTTAGACCCTTCGCAGCCCCAGCATTTT.

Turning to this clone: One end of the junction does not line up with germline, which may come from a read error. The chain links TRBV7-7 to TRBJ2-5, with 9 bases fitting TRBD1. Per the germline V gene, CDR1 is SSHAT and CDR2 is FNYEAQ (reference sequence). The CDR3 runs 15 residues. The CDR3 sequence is CASSLDRGDQETQYF. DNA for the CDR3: TGTGCTAGCAGCTTAGACAGGGGGGACCAAGAGACCCAGTACTTC.

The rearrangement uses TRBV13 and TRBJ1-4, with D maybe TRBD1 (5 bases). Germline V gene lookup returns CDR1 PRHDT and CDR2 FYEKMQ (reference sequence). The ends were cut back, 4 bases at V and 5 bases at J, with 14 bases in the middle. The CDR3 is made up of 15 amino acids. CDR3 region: CASSYGQRGNEKLFF. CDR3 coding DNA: TGTGCCAGCAGCTACGGACAAAGGGGAAATGAAAAACTGTTTTTT.

CDR3 in DNA: TGTGCCAGCAGTGAATACGGGACAACCGACTATGGCTACACCTTC. Amino acid sequence: CASSEYGTTDYGYTF. The chain couples TRBV6-1 to TRBJ1-2; a weak D match, TRBD1 (6 bases). The CDR3 extends over 15 amino acids. V lost 2 bases and J 3 bases, leaving 13 bases between the germline ends. CDR1 and CDR2 (germline): MNHNS, SASEGT.

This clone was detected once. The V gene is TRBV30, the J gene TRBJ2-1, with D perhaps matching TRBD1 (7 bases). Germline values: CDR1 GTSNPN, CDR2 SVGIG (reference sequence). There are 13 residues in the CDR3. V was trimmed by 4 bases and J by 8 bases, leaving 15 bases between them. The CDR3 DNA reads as TGTGCCTGGACAGGGGGGAGGCGCGATGAGCAGTTCTTC. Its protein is CAWTGGRRDEQFF. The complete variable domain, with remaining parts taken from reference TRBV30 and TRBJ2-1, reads SQTIHQWPATLVQPVGSPLSLECTVEGTSNPNLYWYRQAAGRGLQLLFYSVGIGQISSEVPQNLSASRPQDRQFILSSKKLLLSDSGFYLCAWTGGRRDEQFFGPGTRLTVL.

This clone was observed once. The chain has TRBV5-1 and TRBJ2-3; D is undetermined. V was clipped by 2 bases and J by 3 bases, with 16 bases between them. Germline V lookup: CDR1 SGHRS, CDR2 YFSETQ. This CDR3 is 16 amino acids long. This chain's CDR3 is CASSLSPTSMTDTQYF. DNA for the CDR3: TGCGCCAGCAGCTTAAGCCCGACCTCAATGACAGATACGCAGTATTTT.

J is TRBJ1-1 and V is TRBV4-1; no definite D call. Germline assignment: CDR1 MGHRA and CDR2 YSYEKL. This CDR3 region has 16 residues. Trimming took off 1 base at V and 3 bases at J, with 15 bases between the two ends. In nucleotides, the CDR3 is TGCGCCAGCAGCCAAGGGTCTGCGGGTAGACACACTGAAGCTTTCTTT. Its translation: CASSQGSAGRHTEAFF.

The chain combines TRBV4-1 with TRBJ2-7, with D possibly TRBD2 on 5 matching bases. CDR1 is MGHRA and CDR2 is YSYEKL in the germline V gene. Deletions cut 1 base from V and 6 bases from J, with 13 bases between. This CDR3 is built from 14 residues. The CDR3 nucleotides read TGCGCCAGCAGCCAAGCGCCACTAGTTTCCGAGCAGTACTTC. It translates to CASSQAPLVSEQYF.